This paragraph covers one TCR beta chain sequence. The antigen is not known. Described time point: pretreatment peripheral blood. Trimming took off 5 bases at V and 2 bases at J, with 16 bases between the two ends. Germline assignment: CDR1 GTSNPN and CDR2 SVGIG (reference sequence). The CDR3 consists of 15 residues. The sample originates from a study of PD-L1 blockade in urothelial cancer. Across the study: Patients initiated atezolizumab around 2014 at 1,200 mg intravenously every 3 weeks. Blood-derived samples held a median roughly 140,000 T cells.

The method was immunoSEQ multiplex PCR; TCRdb's version includes in-frame clones alone and lacks a portion of them. The table includes some 120,000 clones, approximately 88% detected once. Whole-study results and caveats: Better survival was predicted by below-median pretreatment blood TCR clonality.

This specimen was PBMCs, taken around atezolizumab (anti-PD-L1) treatment. The V and J genes are TRBV30 and TRBJ2-1, with a weak D call TRBD2 (5 bases). The TCR sequence derives from a middle-aged man with urothelial cancer. CDR3 sequence reads: CAWRGIGTAYNEQFF. The CDR3 DNA is TGTGCCTGGCGAGGGATTGGAACGGCCTACAATGAGCAGTTCTTC. Full variable domain (rest looked up from reference TRBV30 and TRBJ2-1): SQTIHQWPATLVQPVGSPLSLECTVEGTSNPNLYWYRQAAGRGLQLLFYSVGIGQISSEVPQNLSASRPQDRQFILSSKKLLLSDSGFYLCAWRGIGTAYNEQFFGPGTRLTVL.